Below, 25 T cell receptor beta chains from the same sample are listed, as sequenced in a study of technical replicates of blood from a handful of donors. Here immunoSEQ multiplex PCR was the method, and the copy in TCRdb shows in-frame clones only, minus some. The sample consists of around 15,000 clones, roughly four fifths of them appearing once. The sequencing input was PBMCs. These receptor sequences come from a human donor in good health. Some clones in this sample may be carry-over from other donors' samples.

This clone has a handful of counts. This chain links TRBV28 with TRBJ1-1; 7 nucleotides align to TRBD1. The CDR3 is 13 amino acids. The V gene end was trimmed by 6 bases and the J gene end by 4 bases; junction bases not matched to a gene: 5. Germline CDR1 and CDR2: MDHEN and SYDVKM. The CDR3 protein is CASRSTGSTEAFF. In nucleotides, the CDR3 is TGTGCCAGCAGATCGACAGGGAGCACTGAAGCTTTCTTT. The full variable domain, its missing parts supplied by reference TRBV28 and TRBJ1-1, is DVKVTQSSRYLVKRTGEKVFLECVQDMDHENMFWYRQDPGLGLRLIYFSYDVKMKEKGDIPEGYSVSREKKERFSLILESASTNQTSMYLCASRSTGSTEAFFGQGTRLTVV.

The gene calls are TRBV18 and TRBJ2-2; 9 positions agree with TRBD2. V shed 4 bases and J 5 bases; nucleotides not matched to a gene: 8. From germline, CDR1 is KGHSH and CDR2 LQKENI. The CDR3 has 16 amino acids. CDR3 sequence: CASSQTSGGGTGELFF. In DNA, the CDR3 is TGTGCCAGCTCACAGACTAGCGGAGGAGGGACCGGGGAGCTGTTTTTT.

This chain uses TRBV19 with TRBJ1-2, with D perhaps matching TRBD1 (5 bases). This CDR3 has 14 amino acids. The germline V gene encodes CDR1 LNHDA and CDR2 SQIVND (reference sequence). Trimming removed 5 bases at V and 8 bases at J, with 18 bases between. The CDR3, as DNA: TGTGCCAGTAGTGTTTCAGGGAATTCGGGCGGCTACACCTTC. It specifies CASSVSGNSGGYTF.

V usage is TRBV6-5 and J usage is TRBJ1-2; 8 bases fit TRBD1. V was pared by 6 bases and J by 4 bases, with 4 bases of the junction left unmatched. Looked up from germline, CDR1 is MNHEY and CDR2 is SVGAGI. The CDR3 sequence is 13 residues long. The CDR3 nucleotides are TGTGCCAGCAGACGGACAGGGATCTATGGCTACACCTTC. It encodes CASRRTGIYGYTF.

This clone was observed a few times. J is TRBJ1-1 and V is TRBV27, with TRBD1 identical over 8 bases. CDR1 and CDR2 (germline): MNHEY, SMNVEV (reference sequence). The V segment lost 5 bases and the J segment 3 bases; nucleotides outside the gene matches: 11. The CDR3 runs to 16 residues. The CDR3 region is CASSPDRVYMDTEAFF. The CDR3 nucleotides read TGTGCCAGCAGTCCGGACAGGGTTTATATGGACACTGAAGCTTTCTTT.

This clone came up a few times. The V call is TRBV7-9, the J call TRBJ1-2; 7 bases match TRBD1. The CDR3 covers 15 residues. Germline CDR1 SEHNR, CDR2 FQNEAQ (reference sequence). The trim removed 5 bases at V and 13 bases at J, leaving 19 bases unmatched. CDR3 loop: CASSPLTGTADSSTF. CDR3 DNA: TGTGCCAGCAGCCCCCTTACCGGGACAGCCGACAGTTCCACCTTC. The complete variable domain, with remaining parts taken from reference TRBV7-9 and TRBJ1-2, reads DTGVSQNPRHKITKRGQNVTFRCDPISEHNRLYWYRQTLGQGPEFLTYFQNEAQLEKSRLLSDRFSAERPKGSFSTLEIQRTEQGDSAMYLCASSPLTGTADSSTFGSGTRLTVV.

J is TRBJ2-7 and V is TRBV5-4; 9 bases fit TRBD2. In germline, CDR1 is SGHNT, CDR2 YYREEE (reference sequence). The CDR3 consists of 15 residues. Losses at the gene ends were 1 base for V and 6 bases for J; bases not matched to a gene: 8. This chain's CDR3 is CASSLSALAGREQYF. The CDR3 nucleotides are TGTGCCAGCAGCTTGAGTGCCCTAGCGGGGCGCGAGCAGTACTTC.

This sequence joins TRBV6-5 and TRBJ2-7; possible D gene TRBD2, 6 bases. The V end was cut by 7 bases, the J end by 1 base, with 14 bases between. Germline V lookup: CDR1 MNHEY, CDR2 SVGAGI. This CDR3 comprises 14 residues. The CDR3 region is CASTFLRGSYEQYF. The DNA for the CDR3 is TGTGCCAGCACATTTTTGCGGGGATCCTACGAGCAGTACTTC.

CDR3 nucleotides: TGCGCCAGCAGCCCGGGGACAGGGGGCCTGAACACTGAAGCTTTCTTT. This encodes CASSPGTGGLNTEAFF. This chain uses TRBV5-1 with TRBJ1-1; 12 bases are a match to TRBD1. The J segment lost 0 bases and the V segment lost 4 bases, leaving 4 bases of the junction unmatched. Germline V gene lookup returns CDR1 SGHRS and CDR2 YFSETQ. The CDR3 is made up of 16 amino acids.

The chain recombines TRBV27 with TRBJ2-3; TRBD2 is a possible D gene (6 bases). Per germline, CDR1 MNHEY and CDR2 SMNVEV (reference sequence). Trimming removed 3 bases at V and 5 bases at J, with 15 bases between. There are 15 residues in the CDR3. The CDR3 protein is CASSFLAAEGDTQYF. For the CDR3, the DNA is TGTGCCAGCAGTTTCTTAGCGGCGGAGGGAGATACGCAGTATTTT.

This sequence joins TRBV11-3 and TRBJ1-1, with 10 nucleotides matching TRBD1. The V and J ends lost 5 bases and 1 base, in that order; junction bases with no gene match: 4. CDR3 length: 15 amino acids. From germline, CDR1 is SGHNT and CDR2 YENEEA. CDR3 residues: CASSLGTGENTEAFF. DNA of the CDR3: TGTGCCAGCAGCCTTGGGACAGGGGAGAACACTGAAGCTTTCTTT.

The rearrangement links TRBV14 to TRBJ2-1; 14 bases align to TRBD2. CDR3 size: 16 residues. The V gene's germline CDR1 is SGHDN and CDR2 FVKESK. V was pared by 6 bases and J by 6 bases, with 7 bases of the junction left unmatched. For the CDR3, the DNA is TGTGCCAGCAGTCAACTGGGACTAGCGGGAGCCAATGAGCAGTTCTTC. As protein: CASSQLGLAGANEQFF.

The genes are TRBV5-1 and TRBJ2-3; 8 nucleotides align to TRBD2. The CDR3 consists of 17 residues. Germline CDR1 is SGHRS and CDR2 is YFSETQ. With 4 bases clipped from V and 1 base from J, the junction kept 11 bases outside the gene matches. CDR3 loop: CASSLSGQRGRTDTQYF. For the CDR3, the DNA is TGCGCCAGCAGCCTGAGTGGGCAGCGGGGGCGCACAGATACGCAGTATTTT.

The V call is TRBV6-1, the J call TRBJ2-2; 8 nucleotides agree with TRBD1. J was trimmed by 1 base and V by 6 bases; bases with no gene match: 1. From germline, CDR1 is MNHNS and CDR2 SASEGT. The CDR3 has 14 amino acids. The CDR3 loop reads CASSGTGNTGELFF. CDR3 in DNA: TGTGCCAGCAGCGGGACAGGGAACACCGGGGAGCTGTTTTTT.

The chain is built from TRBV7-8 and TRBJ2-7; 7 bases align to TRBD1. The J segment lost 4 bases and the V segment lost 6 bases, leaving 12 bases of the junction unmatched. The CDR3 totals 15 residues. Germline V CDR1 and CDR2: SGHVS, FQNEAQ. The CDR3 protein is CASRKTQGPSYEQYF. The CDR3 coding sequence is TGTGCCAGCAGAAAAACACAGGGGCCGTCTTACGAGCAGTACTTC.

The chain recombines TRBV5-1 with TRBJ1-3; D not certain. Per germline, CDR1 SGHRS and CDR2 YFSETQ. This CDR3 comprises 14 residues. Trimming removed 5 bases from V and 0 bases from J, with 9 bases in between. This CDR3 is CASRLLSSGNTIYF. CDR3 nucleotide sequence: TGCGCCAGCAGACTCTTGTCCTCTGGAAACACCATATATTTT.

J is TRBJ2-3 and V is TRBV15, with 9 bases matching TRBD2. This CDR3 has 15 amino acids. Germline V gene sequence: CDR1 LNHNV, CDR2 YYDKDF (reference sequence). Unmatched junction bases numbered 7, after V lost 5 bases and J lost 4 bases. CDR3 sequence: CATSWSAGGSDTQYF. As DNA, the CDR3 is TGTGCCACCAGCTGGTCAGCGGGAGGCTCAGATACGCAGTATTTT. The full variable domain, rest sourced from reference TRBV15 and TRBJ2-3, is DAMVIQNPRYQVTQFGKPVTLSCSQTLNHNVMYWYQQKSSQAPKLLFHYYDKDFNNEADTPDNFQSRRPNTSFCFLDIRSPGLGDTAMYLCATSWSAGGSDTQYFGPGTRLTVL.

The chain has TRBV6-6 and TRBJ1-1; D gene ambiguous. The germline V gene encodes CDR1 MNHNY and CDR2 SVGAGI (reference sequence). CDR3 length: 15 residues. Between the trimmed V and J ends, which lost 4 bases and 4 bases, there was a span of 16 bases. The CDR3 DNA sequence: TGTGCCAGCAGTTCTACCCTAAGCGGTCGCACTGAAGCTTTCTTT. As protein: CASSSTLSGRTEAFF.

This rearrangement joins TRBV14 to TRBJ2-7; possibly TRBD1 for D (5 bases). The CDR3 runs to 14 residues. Germline assignment: CDR1 SGHDN and CDR2 FVKESK. The ends were cut back, 0 bases at V and 4 bases at J, with 10 bases in the middle. CDR3: CASSQDGRGYEQYF. The DNA for the CDR3 is TGTGCCAGCAGCCAAGACGGAAGGGGTTACGAGCAGTACTTC.

The chain couples TRBV7-9 to TRBJ2-5; 11 nucleotides agree with TRBD1. V gave up 6 bases and J gave up 5 bases; unmatched junction bases: 8. The germline V gene has CDR1 SEHNR and CDR2 FQNEAQ (reference sequence). The CDR3 length is 15 residues. This CDR3 reads CASRTGQGASETQYF. As DNA, the CDR3 is TGTGCCAGCAGAACCGGACAGGGGGCTTCGGAGACCCAGTACTTC.

This rearrangement joins TRBV4-2 to TRBJ2-7; 8 bases fit TRBD1. The CDR3 runs to 16 residues. The V gene end was trimmed by 2 bases and the J gene end by 3 bases; junction bases not matched to a gene: 9. Germline CDR1 reads LGHNA; CDR2 reads YNFKEQ. CDR3 bases: TGTGCCAGCAGCCAAAAGGGACAGGTAGGGATCTACGAGCAGTACTTC. It encodes CASSQKGQVGIYEQYF.

The rearrangement joins TRBV11-2 to TRBJ1-6; no reliable D call. This CDR3 contains 13 residues. V lost 1 base and J 9 bases, leaving 7 bases between the germline ends. The V gene's germline CDR1 is SGHAT and CDR2 FQNNGV. The CDR3 sequence is CASSLVVGSPLHF. In nucleotides, the CDR3 is TGTGCCAGCAGCTTAGTGGTCGGTTCACCCCTCCACTTT.

V and J are TRBV7-8 and TRBJ2-1; no clear D. CDR1 SGHVS and CDR2 FQNEAQ come from the germline V gene. V was shortened by 0 bases and J by 4 bases, with 10 bases between the two germline ends. The length of the CDR3 is 15 residues. The CDR3 nucleotides read TGTGCCAGCAGCTTAGCGTTTGGCCAGTACAATGAGCAGTTCTTC. This codes for CASSLAFGQYNEQFF.

V and J are TRBV15 and TRBJ2-4; D is unclear. The CDR3 covers 15 residues. Deletions cut 0 bases from V and 0 bases from J, with 6 bases between. The V gene's germline CDR1 is LNHNV and CDR2 YYDKDF (reference sequence). CDR3 bases: TGTGCCACCAGCAGAGATCGACTAGCCAAAAACATTCAGTACTTC. This encodes CATSRDRLAKNIQYF.

This clone has only one observation. The chain is built from TRBV7-2 and TRBJ2-3, with 10 bases identical to TRBD2. CDR1 SGHTA and CDR2 FQGNSA come from the germline V gene. The CDR3 is 15 amino acids. Trimming at V came to 2 bases and at J to 6 bases, leaving 5 bases not matched to a gene. CDR3 nucleotide sequence: TGTGCCAGCAGCTTATTTGGGACTAGCGTGGATACGCAGTATTTT. Translating gives CASSLFGTSVDTQYF.